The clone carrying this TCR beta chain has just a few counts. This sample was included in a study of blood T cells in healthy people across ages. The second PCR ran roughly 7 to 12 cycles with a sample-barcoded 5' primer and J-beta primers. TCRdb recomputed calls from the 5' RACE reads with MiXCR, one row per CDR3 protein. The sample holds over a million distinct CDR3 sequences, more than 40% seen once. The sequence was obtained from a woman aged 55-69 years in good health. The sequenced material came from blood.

CDR3 residues: CASSTGTGKIYEQYF. The CDR3 DNA reads as TGTGCCAGCAGTACCGGGACAGGGAAGATTTACGAGCAGTACTTC. The V gene is TRBV6-1, the J gene TRBJ2-7, with 9 bases fitting TRBD1. CDR1 is MNHNS and CDR2 is SASEGT in the germline V gene. Trimming cost V 5 bases and J 4 bases; bases outside gene matches: 9. The CDR3 contains 15 residues.